These 17 T cell receptor beta chains were all obtained from the same sample, sequenced in a study of shared clonotypes between healthy human individuals. Positively selected for CCR7, the CD45RO-negative cells used as naive CD8 cells excluded terminally differentiated effector memory CD45RA+ cells. The table came from immunoSEQ multiplex PCR; TCRdb's copy has only in-frame clones and leaves some out. This sample has about 2 million clones, with about 95% found just once. Specimen: naive CD8+ T cells sorted from blood. All receptors come from a man younger than 35 in good health.

The V gene is TRBV6-1, the J gene TRBJ2-7; TRBD2 aligns across 8 bases. Germline CDR1 and CDR2: MNHNS and SASEGT. J lost 6 bases, V lost 1 base, and 8 bases had no gene match. CDR3 size: 15 residues. CDR3 nucleotides: TGTGCCAGCAGTGAAGGGGCGGGAGGCCCTCTCGAGCAGTACTTC. It encodes CASSEGAGGPLEQYF.

The V and J genes are TRBV5-6 and TRBJ2-7; a possible D gene is TRBD1 (5 bases). Trimming cost V 3 bases and J 3 bases, with 10 bases left between them. In germline, CDR1 is SGHDT, CDR2 YYEEEE. This CDR3 has 13 residues. This CDR3 reads CASSSQGNYEQYF. In DNA form, the CDR3 reads TGTGCCAGCAGCTCCCAGGGAAACTACGAGCAGTACTTC.

This clone was seen a single time. V and J are TRBV25-1 and TRBJ1-1; TRBD1 might be the D (5 bases). The V end was cut by 3 bases, the J end by 3 bases, with 14 bases between. CDR1 is MGHDK, CDR2 SYGVNS, per germline. This CDR3 has 15 residues. The CDR3 is CASSDLMVGDTEAFF. The DNA for the CDR3 is TGTGCCAGCAGTGACCTAATGGTGGGGGACACTGAAGCTTTCTTT.

The CDR3, as DNA: TGTGCCAGCAGCTTAAGTATTGGACTCCAAGAGACCCAGTACTTC. Amino acids: CASSLSIGLQETQYF. The V gene is TRBV7-9, the J gene TRBJ2-5, with D possibly TRBD2 on 5 matching bases. Trimming left V 2 bases short and J 1 base short, with 11 bases between. The CDR3 runs to 15 residues. In germline, CDR1 is SEHNR, CDR2 FQNEAQ (reference sequence).

V usage is TRBV2 and J usage is TRBJ2-1; TRBD1 aligns across 10 bases. The V gene end was trimmed by 2 bases and the J gene end by 7 bases; junction bases not matched to a gene: 5. This CDR3 spans 15 amino acids. From germline, CDR1 is SNHLY and CDR2 FYNNEI. The CDR3 protein is CASSERQGAGNEQFF. In nucleotides, the CDR3 is TGTGCCAGCAGTGAACGACAGGGGGCGGGAAATGAGCAGTTCTTC.

To note about this clone: Different DNA sequences within this sample yield the same CDR3. The V gene is TRBV4-1, the J gene TRBJ1-5; D gene uncertain. V shed 4 bases and J shed 3 bases, with 7 bases lying between them. This CDR3 comprises 13 residues. Germline values: CDR1 MGHRA, CDR2 YSYEKL. The CDR3, as DNA: TGCGCCAGCAGCCCCCTCCCCAATCAGCCCCAGCATTTT. Translating it yields CASSPLPNQPQHF.

This chain connects TRBV5-8 to TRBJ1-6; D perhaps matches TRBD1 (6 bases). Trimming cost V 3 bases and J 9 bases, with 16 bases left between them. Germline CDR1 SGHTS, CDR2 YDEGEE. The CDR3 totals 15 residues. CDR3: CASSWSLGAGSPLHF. The CDR3 DNA reads as TGTGCCAGCAGCTGGAGCTTGGGGGCGGGTTCACCCCTCCACTTT.

This clone was seen a handful of times. V is TRBV6-5 and J is TRBJ1-5; D remains unclear. Germline assignment: CDR1 MNHEY and CDR2 SVGAGI. The germline V and J ends were trimmed by 5 bases and 4 bases, with 9 bases remaining between them. The CDR3 totals 13 residues. The DNA for the CDR3 is TGTGCCAGCAGTCGGGAGAAAAATCAGCCCCAGCATTTT. Protein sequence: CASSREKNQPQHF.

V usage is TRBV5-6 and J usage is TRBJ2-1; D is possibly TRBD2 (6 bases). CDR1 and CDR2 from the germline V gene are SGHDT and YYEEEE. The CDR3 length is 13 residues. Trimming left V 4 bases short and J 12 bases short, with 17 bases between. CDR3 protein: CASSPGSGSGQFF. DNA for the CDR3: TGTGCCAGCAGCCCGGGGAGTGGTAGCGGGCAGTTCTTC.

This chain uses TRBV28 with TRBJ1-1; D call uncertain. This CDR3 is built from 14 residues. The ends were cut back, 2 bases at V and 1 base at J, with 8 bases in the middle. Germline assignment: CDR1 MDHEN and CDR2 SYDVKM. The chain's CDR3 is CASSLLGWNTEAFF. For the CDR3, the DNA is TGTGCCAGCAGTTTACTGGGTTGGAACACTGAAGCTTTCTTT.

The gene calls are TRBV7-9 and TRBJ1-1, with a possible D match to TRBD1 (6 bases). Trimming took off 3 bases at V and 0 bases at J, with 11 bases between the two ends. Germline V gene sequence: CDR1 SEHNR, CDR2 FQNEAQ (reference sequence). This CDR3 is built from 15 residues. The CDR3: CASSFYREMNTEAFF. The CDR3 DNA is TGTGCCAGCAGCTTCTACAGGGAGATGAACACTGAAGCTTTCTTT.

CDR3 sequence: CASSPAGTGGRETQYF. The DNA for the CDR3 is TGTGCCAGCTCACCCGCCGGGACAGGGGGGAGAGAGACCCAGTACTTC. The rearrangement joins TRBV18 to TRBJ2-5; 11 nucleotides line up with TRBD1. Germline CDR1 KGHSH, CDR2 LQKENI. The CDR3 consists of 16 residues. V was clipped by 3 bases and J by 4 bases; unmatched bases: 7.

The chain employs TRBV4-3 and TRBJ2-1; either TRBD1 or TRBD2 may fit D (5 bases each). The length of the CDR3 is 17 residues. Germline-derived CDR1 and CDR2 are LGHNA and YSLEER. V lost 0 bases and J lost 4, with 16 bases in between. The CDR3 is CASSQELGSEGYNEQFF. The CDR3 bases are TGCGCCAGCAGCCAAGAACTGGGCAGCGAGGGGTACAATGAGCAGTTCTTC.

The chain joins TRBV27 to TRBJ2-7, with TRBD1 matching over 8 bases. The germline gives CDR1 MNHEY, CDR2 SMNVEV (reference sequence). CDR3 length: 16 amino acids. The J segment lost 5 bases and the V segment lost 6 bases, leaving 15 bases of the junction unmatched. The CDR3 here is CASRPISTGAGNEQYF. CDR3 DNA sequence: TGTGCCAGCAGACCTATCTCGACAGGGGCAGGCAACGAGCAGTACTTC.

As for this clone: Other DNA sequences in this sample translate to the same CDR3. The chain uses TRBV30 and TRBJ2-7; D possibly corresponds to TRBD1 (6 bases). Germline values: CDR1 GTSNPN, CDR2 SVGIG (reference sequence). This CDR3 is built from 13 residues. The V and J ends lost 0 bases and 0 bases respectively, with 6 bases between them. CDR3: CAWSVQGSYEQYF. The CDR3 nucleotides are TGTGCCTGGAGTGTACAGGGCTCCTACGAGCAGTACTTC. The complete variable domain, with remaining parts taken from reference TRBV30 and TRBJ2-7, reads SQTIHQWPATLVQPVGSPLSLECTVEGTSNPNLYWYRQAAGRGLQLLFYSVGIGQISSEVPQNLSASRPQDRQFILSSKKLLLSDSGFYLCAWSVQGSYEQYFGPGTRLTVT.

The gene calls are TRBV6-6 and TRBJ2-7, with 9 bases fitting TRBD2. Germline V lookup: CDR1 MNHNY, CDR2 SVGAGI (reference sequence). The CDR3 has 15 residues. V lost 4 bases and J lost 4; bases outside the gene matches: 8. The CDR3 loop reads CASSSHEGLAYEQYF. The CDR3 DNA follows: TGTGCCAGCAGTTCCCATGAGGGACTAGCATACGAGCAGTACTTC.

Of note for this clone: Other DNA sequences within the sample encode an identical CDR3. The V and J genes are TRBV30 and TRBJ2-1; D is ambiguous. This CDR3 region has 11 residues. Trimming removed 1 base from V and 7 bases from J, with 5 bases in between. Per germline, CDR1 GTSNPN and CDR2 SVGIG (reference sequence). CDR3: CAWSEGNEQFF. In DNA form, the CDR3 reads TGTGCCTGGAGTGAAGGGAATGAGCAGTTCTTC.